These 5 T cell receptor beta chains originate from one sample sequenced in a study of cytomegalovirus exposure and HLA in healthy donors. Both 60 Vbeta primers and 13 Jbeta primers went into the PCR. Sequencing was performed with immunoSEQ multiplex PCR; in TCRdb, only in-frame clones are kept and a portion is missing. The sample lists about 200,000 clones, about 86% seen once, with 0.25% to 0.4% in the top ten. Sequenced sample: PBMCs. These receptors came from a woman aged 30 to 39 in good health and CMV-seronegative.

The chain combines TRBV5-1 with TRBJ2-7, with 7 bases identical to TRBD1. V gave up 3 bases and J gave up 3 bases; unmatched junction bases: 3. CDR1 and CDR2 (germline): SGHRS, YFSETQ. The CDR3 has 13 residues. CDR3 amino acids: CASSWDRNYEQYF. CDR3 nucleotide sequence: TGCGCCAGCAGCTGGGACAGAAACTACGAGCAGTACTTC.

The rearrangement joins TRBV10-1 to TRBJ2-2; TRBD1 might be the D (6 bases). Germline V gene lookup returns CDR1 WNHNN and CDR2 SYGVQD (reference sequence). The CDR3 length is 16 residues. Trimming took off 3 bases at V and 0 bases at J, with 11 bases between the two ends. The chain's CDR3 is CASSDLRQANTGELFF. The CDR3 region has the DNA TGCGCCAGCAGTGATCTCAGACAGGCGAACACCGGGGAGCTGTTTTTT.

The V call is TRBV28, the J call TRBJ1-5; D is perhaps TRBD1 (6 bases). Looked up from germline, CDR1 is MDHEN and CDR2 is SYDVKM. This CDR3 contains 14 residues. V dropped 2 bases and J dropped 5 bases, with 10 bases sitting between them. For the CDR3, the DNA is TGTGCCAGCAGTTTAGTTGGGGGCCATCAGCCCCAGCATTTT. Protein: CASSLVGGHQPQHF.

CDR3 DNA sequence: TGTGCCAGCACCTTCAACTCACGGGATGATGGCTACACCTTC. It encodes CASTFNSRDDGYTF. V and J are TRBV28 and TRBJ1-2; D gene ambiguous. V gave up 7 bases and J gave up 6 bases, with 18 bases separating them. From germline, CDR1 is MDHEN and CDR2 SYDVKM. The CDR3 has 14 residues.

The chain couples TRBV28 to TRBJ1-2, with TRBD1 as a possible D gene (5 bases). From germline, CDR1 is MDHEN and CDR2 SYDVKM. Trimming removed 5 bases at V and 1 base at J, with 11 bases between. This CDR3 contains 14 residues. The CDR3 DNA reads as TGTGCCAGCAGTCGAACGACAGATAACTATGGCTACACCTTC. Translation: CASSRTTDNYGYTF.